This T cell receptor (beta chain) was profiled in a study of blood T cell repertoires in COVID-19. Overall study context: Sample material is recorded as cDNA or gDNA derived from T cells, B-cell-depleted T cells, or PBMCs.

Authors' methods: Amplified reference gene primers provided the basis for estimating nucleated cell counts. Sequenced by immunoSEQ multiplex PCR; TCRdb stores in-frame clones only, minus some. Clone size and the V and J calls come from that table; the DNA yielded D and trimming. The sample carries some 50,000 clones, 89% recorded once. The CDR3 is 13 residues long. The germline gives CDR1 LNHDA, CDR2 SQIVND (reference sequence). V was clipped by 7 bases and J by 4 bases, with 13 bases between them. The sample comprised peripheral blood. This clonotype was obtained from a man in his sixties with acute or convalescent COVID-19. The rearrangement joins TRBV19 to TRBJ1-2; D might be TRBD1 (6 bases). The CDR3 is CASNQQGPYGYTF. The CDR3 DNA follows: TGTGCCAGTAACCAACAGGGCCCCTATGGCTACACCTTC.